The clone carrying this TCR beta chain was picked up a small number of times. Its specificity is not known. This entry is derived from a study of T-cell memory formation after mild COVID-19. V lost 0 bases and J lost 5, with 8 bases in between. Germline loops: CDR1 SGHKS, CDR2 YYEKEE (reference sequence). The CDR3 loop spans 13 amino acids. TCRdb re-called the 5' RACE reads with MiXCR, one entry per CDR3 protein. The sample holds 150,000 or so distinct CDR3 sequences, around 15% seen once. Findings and caveats of the study: In second-wave clones peaking day 37, SARS-CoV-2 specificity remained unconfirmed. Clones that got smaller from day 15 to 85 had even CD4/CD8, while clones growing later tipped toward CD4+.

The rearrangement joins TRBV5-5 to TRBJ2-5; perhaps D is TRBD1 or TRBD2 (5 bases each). This TCR derives from an adult woman who had mild COVID-19 (a few samples of this study predate the infection). Cell type and time point are not known. The sample consisted of PBMCs or a T cell subset sorted from them (not recorded which). CDR3 loop: CASSLGWGETQYF. DNA of the CDR3: TGTGCCAGCAGCTTGGGCTGGGGGGAGACCCAGTACTTC.